Reported below is one T cell receptor beta chain. The antigen remains undetermined. This specimen comes from a study of cytomegalovirus exposure and HLA in healthy donors. Whole-study findings and limits: Cytomegalovirus-associated TCR beta chains were listed, numbering 150 to 200. A prior analysis recorded that most TCR beta V segments were productive about 87% or about 30% of the time. A highly shared variant cluster was judged a likely technical artifact.

With 60 Vbeta and 13 Jbeta primers, the PCR was carried out. The data were produced by immunoSEQ multiplex PCR, yet TCRdb's version contains in-frame clones alone and is incomplete. The repertoire holds about 160,000 clones, more than 80% seen once, with approximately 2.4% in the top ten. Donors showed nominal health when sampled, although they likely had unrecorded immune exposures. V was clipped by 9 bases and J by 6 bases, with 15 bases between them. The CDR3 loop spans 13 amino acids. Looked up from germline, CDR1 is LNHDA and CDR2 is SQIVND (reference sequence). This clonotype was obtained from a male donor in good health and CMV-seronegative. The chain carries TRBV19 and TRBJ2-1; D might be TRBD2 (6 bases). Sequencing input: PBMCs. The CDR3 coding sequence is TGTGCCAGCGGTGGCGGGGCACCCAATGAGCAGTTCTTC. Its protein is CASGGGAPNEQFF.